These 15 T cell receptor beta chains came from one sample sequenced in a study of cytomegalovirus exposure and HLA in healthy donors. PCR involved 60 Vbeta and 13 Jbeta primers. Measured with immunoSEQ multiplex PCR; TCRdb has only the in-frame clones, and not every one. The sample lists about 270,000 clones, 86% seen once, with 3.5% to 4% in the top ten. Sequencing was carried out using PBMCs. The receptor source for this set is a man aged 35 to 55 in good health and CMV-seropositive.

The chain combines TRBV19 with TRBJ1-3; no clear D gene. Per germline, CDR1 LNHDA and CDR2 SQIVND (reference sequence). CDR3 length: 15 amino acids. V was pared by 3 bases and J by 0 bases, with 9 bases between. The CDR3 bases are TGTGCCAGTAGTATCCAGGCAGCCTCTGGAAACACCATATATTTT. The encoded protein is CASSIQAASGNTIYF.

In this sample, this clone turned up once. The CDR3 nucleotides read TGTGGCGGAAGGGGGGGGCTATTGAACACTGAAGCTTTCTTT. The encoded protein is CGGRGGLLNTEAFF. V and J are TRBV27 and TRBJ1-1; a possible D gene is TRBD1 (6 bases). This CDR3 region has 14 residues. The germline V gene has CDR1 MNHEY and CDR2 SMNVEV (reference sequence).

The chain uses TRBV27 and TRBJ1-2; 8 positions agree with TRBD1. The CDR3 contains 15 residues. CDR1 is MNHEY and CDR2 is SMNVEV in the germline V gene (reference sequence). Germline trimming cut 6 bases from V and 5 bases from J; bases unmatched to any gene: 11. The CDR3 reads CASSRTQGAGYGYTF. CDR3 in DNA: TGTGCCAGCAGCCGAACCCAGGGGGCAGGGTATGGCTACACCTTC.

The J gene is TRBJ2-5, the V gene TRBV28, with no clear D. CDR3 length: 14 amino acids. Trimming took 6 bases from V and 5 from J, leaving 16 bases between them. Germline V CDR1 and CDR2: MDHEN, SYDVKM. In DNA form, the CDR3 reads TGTGCCAGCAGCGTTGGCTCGGGTGCCGAGACCCAGTACTTC. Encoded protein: CASSVGSGAETQYF.

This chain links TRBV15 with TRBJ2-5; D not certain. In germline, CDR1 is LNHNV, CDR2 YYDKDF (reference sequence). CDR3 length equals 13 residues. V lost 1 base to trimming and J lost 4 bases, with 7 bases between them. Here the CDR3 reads CATSRGVAETQYF. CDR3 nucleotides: TGTGCCACCAGCAGAGGAGTAGCAGAGACCCAGTACTTC.

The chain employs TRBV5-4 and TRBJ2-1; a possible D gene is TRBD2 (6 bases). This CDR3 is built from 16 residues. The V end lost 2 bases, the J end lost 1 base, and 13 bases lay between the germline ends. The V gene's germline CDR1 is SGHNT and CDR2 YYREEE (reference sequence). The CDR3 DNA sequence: TGTGCCAGCAGCTTCGGTCAGGGAGGTTCCTACAATGAGCAGTTCTTC. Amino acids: CASSFGQGGSYNEQFF.

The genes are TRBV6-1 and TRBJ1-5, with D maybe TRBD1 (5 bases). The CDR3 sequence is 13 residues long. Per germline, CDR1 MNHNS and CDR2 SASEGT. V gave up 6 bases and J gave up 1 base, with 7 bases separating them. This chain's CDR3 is CASSDSSNQPQHF. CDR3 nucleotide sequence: TGTGCCAGCAGCGACAGCAGCAATCAGCCCCAGCATTTT.

The CDR3 nucleotides are TGTGCCAGCACCTGGCGGGACAGGGGGGAAAAACTGTTTTTT. Its protein product is CASTWRDRGEKLFF. The chain combines TRBV5-6 with TRBJ1-4, with 11 bases that match TRBD1. The CDR3 contains 14 residues. J gave up 8 bases and V 6 bases, and 6 bases lay outside the gene matches. Germline CDR1 is SGHDT and CDR2 is YYEEEE.

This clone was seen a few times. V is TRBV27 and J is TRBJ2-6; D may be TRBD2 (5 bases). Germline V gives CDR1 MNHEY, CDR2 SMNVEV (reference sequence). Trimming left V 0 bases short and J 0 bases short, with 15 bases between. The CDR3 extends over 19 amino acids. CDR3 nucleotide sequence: TGTGCCAGCAGTTTATCCATACGAGGGCTAGTCTCTGGGGCCAACGTCCTGACTTTC. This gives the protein CASSLSIRGLVSGANVLTF.

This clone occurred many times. CDR3 region: CASSLTGGTDTQYF. As DNA, the CDR3 is TGTGCCAGCAGCTTAACAGGGGGCACAGATACGCAGTATTTT. The chain is built from TRBV7-3 and TRBJ2-3; weak D call: TRBD1 (5 bases). The CDR3 is made up of 14 amino acids. The germline V gene has CDR1 SGHTA and CDR2 FQGTGA. Trimming removed 0 bases at V and 1 base at J, with 5 bases between.

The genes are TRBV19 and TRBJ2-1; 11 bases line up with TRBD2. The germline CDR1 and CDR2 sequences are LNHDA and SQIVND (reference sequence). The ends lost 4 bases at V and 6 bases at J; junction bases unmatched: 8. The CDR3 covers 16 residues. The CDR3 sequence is CASSTVAGGPLNEQFF. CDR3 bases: TGTGCCAGTAGTACCGTAGCGGGAGGGCCGCTCAATGAGCAGTTCTTC.

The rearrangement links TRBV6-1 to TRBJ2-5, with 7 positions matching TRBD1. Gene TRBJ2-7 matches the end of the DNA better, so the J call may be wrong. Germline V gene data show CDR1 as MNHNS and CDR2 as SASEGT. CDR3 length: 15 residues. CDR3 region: CASSELAGGTYEQYF. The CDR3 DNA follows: TGTGCCAGCAGTGAGCTAGCAGGGGGAACCTACGAGCAGTACTTC.

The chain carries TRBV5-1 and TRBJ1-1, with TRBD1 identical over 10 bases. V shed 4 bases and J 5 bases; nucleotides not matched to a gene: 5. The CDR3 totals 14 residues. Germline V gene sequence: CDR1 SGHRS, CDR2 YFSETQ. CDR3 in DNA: TGCGCCAGCAGCGGGACAGGGGCCGGAACTGAAGCTTTCTTT. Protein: CASSGTGAGTEAFF.

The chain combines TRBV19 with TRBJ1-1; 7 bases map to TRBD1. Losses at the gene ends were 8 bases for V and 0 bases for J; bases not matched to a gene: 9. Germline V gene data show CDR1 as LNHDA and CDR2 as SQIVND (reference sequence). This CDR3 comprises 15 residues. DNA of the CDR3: TGTGCCAGTTATGGAGGCAGGGGGATGAACACTGAAGCTTTCTTT. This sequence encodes CASYGGRGMNTEAFF.

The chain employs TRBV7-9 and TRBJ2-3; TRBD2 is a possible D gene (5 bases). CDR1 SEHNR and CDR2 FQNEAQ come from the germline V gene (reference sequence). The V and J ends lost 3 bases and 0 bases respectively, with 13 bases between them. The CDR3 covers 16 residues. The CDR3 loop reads CASSFWTGGSTDTQYF. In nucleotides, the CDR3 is TGTGCCAGCAGCTTCTGGACTGGCGGGAGCACAGATACGCAGTATTTT.